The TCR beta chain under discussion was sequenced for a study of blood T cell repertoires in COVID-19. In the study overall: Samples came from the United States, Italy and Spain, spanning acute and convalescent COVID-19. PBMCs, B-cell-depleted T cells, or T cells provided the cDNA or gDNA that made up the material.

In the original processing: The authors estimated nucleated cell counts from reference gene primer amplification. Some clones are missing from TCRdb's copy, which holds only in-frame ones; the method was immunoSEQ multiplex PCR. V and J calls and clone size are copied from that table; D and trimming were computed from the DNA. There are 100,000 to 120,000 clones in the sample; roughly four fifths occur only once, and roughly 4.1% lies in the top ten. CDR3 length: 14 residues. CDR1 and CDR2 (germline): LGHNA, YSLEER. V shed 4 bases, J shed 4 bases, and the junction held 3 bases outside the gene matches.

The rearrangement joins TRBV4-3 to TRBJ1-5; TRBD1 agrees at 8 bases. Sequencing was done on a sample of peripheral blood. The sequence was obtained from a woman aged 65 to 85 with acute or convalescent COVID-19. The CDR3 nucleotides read TGCGCCAGCAGCCCAACAGGGGGGAATCAGCCCCAGCATTTT. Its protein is CASSPTGGNQPQHF.